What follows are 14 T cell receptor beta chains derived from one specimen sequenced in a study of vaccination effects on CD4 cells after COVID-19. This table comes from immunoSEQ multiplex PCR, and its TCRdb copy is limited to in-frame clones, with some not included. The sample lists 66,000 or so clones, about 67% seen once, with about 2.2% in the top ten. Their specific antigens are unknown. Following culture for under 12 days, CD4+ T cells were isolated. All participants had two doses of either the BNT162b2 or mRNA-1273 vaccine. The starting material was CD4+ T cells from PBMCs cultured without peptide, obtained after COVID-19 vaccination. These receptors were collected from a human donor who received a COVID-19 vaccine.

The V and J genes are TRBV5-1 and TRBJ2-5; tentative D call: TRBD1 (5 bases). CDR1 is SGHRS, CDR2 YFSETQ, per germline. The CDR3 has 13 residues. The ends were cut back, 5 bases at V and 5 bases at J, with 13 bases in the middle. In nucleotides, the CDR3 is TGCGCCAGCAGGTCGACAGTACACGAGACCCAGTACTTC. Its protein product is CASRSTVHETQYF. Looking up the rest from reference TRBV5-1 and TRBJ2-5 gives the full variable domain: KAGVTQTPRYLIKTRGQQVTLSCSPISGHRSVSWYQQTPGQGLQFLFEYFSETQRNKGNFPGRFSGRQFSNSRSEMNVSTLELGDSALYLCASRSTVHETQYFGPGTRLLVL.

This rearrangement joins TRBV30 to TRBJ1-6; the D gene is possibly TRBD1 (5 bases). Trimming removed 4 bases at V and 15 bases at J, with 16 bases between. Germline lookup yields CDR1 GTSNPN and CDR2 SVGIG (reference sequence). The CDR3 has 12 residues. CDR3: CAWTSEAGILHF. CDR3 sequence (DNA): TGTGCCTGGACCTCGGAGGCAGGGATCCTCCACTTT.

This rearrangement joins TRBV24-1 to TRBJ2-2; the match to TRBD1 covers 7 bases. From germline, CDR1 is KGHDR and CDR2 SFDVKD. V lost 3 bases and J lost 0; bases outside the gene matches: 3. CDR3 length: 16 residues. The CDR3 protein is CATSDPQGANTGELFF. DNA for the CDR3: TGTGCCACCAGTGATCCGCAGGGGGCGAACACCGGGGAGCTGTTTTTT.

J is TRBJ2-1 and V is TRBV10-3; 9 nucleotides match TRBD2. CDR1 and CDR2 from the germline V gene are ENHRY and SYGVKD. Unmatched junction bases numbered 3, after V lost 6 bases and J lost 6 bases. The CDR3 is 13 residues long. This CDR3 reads CAISGTSTNEQFF. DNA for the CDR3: TGTGCCATCAGCGGGACTAGCACCAATGAGCAGTTCTTC.

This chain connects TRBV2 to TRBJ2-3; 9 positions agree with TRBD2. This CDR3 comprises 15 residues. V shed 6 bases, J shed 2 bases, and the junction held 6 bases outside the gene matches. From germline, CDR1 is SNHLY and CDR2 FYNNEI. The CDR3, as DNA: TGTGCCAGCAGCCGACTAGCGGAGAACACAGATACGCAGTATTTT. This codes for CASSRLAENTDTQYF.

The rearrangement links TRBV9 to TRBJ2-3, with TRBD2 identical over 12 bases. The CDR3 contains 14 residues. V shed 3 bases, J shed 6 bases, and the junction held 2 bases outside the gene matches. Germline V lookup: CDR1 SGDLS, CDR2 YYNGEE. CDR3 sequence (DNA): TGTGCCAGCAGCGCCCTAGCGGGGGGGGATACGCAGTATTTT. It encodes CASSALAGGDTQYF.

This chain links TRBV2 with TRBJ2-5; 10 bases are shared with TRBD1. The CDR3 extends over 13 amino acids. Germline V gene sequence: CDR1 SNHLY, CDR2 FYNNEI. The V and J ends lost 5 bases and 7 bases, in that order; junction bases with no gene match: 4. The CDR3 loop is CASSKDRGGTQYF. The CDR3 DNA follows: TGTGCCAGCAGTAAGGACAGGGGGGGGACCCAGTACTTC.

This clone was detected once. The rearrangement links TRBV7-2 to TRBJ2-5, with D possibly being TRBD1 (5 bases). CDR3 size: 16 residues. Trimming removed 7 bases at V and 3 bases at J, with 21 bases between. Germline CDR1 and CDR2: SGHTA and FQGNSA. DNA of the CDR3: TGTGCCAGCAACTCCCCGCGCACAGGCACGGAAGAGACCCAGTACTTC. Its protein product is CASNSPRTGTEETQYF.

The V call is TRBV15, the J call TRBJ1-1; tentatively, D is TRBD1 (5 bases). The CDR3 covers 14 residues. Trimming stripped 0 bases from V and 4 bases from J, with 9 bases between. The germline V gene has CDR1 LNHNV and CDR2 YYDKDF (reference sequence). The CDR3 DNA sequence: TGTGCCACCAGCAGAGATTCGGGGGTCACTGAAGCTTTCTTT. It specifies CATSRDSGVTEAFF.

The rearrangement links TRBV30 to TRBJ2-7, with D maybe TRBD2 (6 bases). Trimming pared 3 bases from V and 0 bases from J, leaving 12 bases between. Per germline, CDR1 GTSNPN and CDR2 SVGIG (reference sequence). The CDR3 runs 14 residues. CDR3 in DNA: TGTGCCTGGAGCCGGGACTCAAACTCCTACGAGCAGTACGTC. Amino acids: CAWSRDSNSYEQYV.

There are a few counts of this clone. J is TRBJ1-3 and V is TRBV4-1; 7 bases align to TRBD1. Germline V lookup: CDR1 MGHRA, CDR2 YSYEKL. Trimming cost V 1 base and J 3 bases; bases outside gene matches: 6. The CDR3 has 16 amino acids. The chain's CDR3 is CASSQGRGLLGNTIYF. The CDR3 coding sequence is TGCGCCAGCAGCCAAGGGAGGGGGCTACTTGGAAACACCATATATTTT.

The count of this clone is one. The CDR3 loop reads CASSWDRGTSNQPQHF. In DNA form, the CDR3 reads TGTGCCAGCAGTTGGGACAGGGGCACTAGCAATCAGCCCCAGCATTTT. The chain is built from TRBV6-5 and TRBJ1-5; TRBD1 matches 10 bases. V shed 4 bases and J 0 bases; nucleotides not matched to a gene: 3. This CDR3 has 16 residues. From germline, CDR1 is MNHEY and CDR2 SVGAGI.

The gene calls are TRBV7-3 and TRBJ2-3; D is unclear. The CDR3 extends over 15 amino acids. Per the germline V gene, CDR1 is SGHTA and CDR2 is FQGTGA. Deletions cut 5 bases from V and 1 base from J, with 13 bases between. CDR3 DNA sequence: TGTGCCAGCAGCGCAAGCGCTTGGGGCACAGATACGCAGTATTTT. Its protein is CASSASAWGTDTQYF.

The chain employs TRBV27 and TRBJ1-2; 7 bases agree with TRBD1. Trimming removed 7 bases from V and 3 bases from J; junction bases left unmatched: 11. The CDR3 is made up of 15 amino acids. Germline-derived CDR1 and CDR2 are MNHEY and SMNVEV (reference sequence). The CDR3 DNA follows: TGTGCCAGCACCACCTTTTATACAGGGGACTATGGCTACACCTTC. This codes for CASTTFYTGDYGYTF.